This TCR beta chain was identified in a study of T cells in Graves' hyperthyroidism and ophthalmopathy. The source material, RNA transcripts, was used to amplify TCR beta CDR3 regions. A set of HTBI primers served as the primers for a first-round RT-PCR of the TCR CDR3. TCRdb itself ran the multiplex PCR reads through MiXCR, one entry per CDR3 protein. The table includes nearly 600,000 distinct CDR3 sequences, approximately 15% detected once. Points from the study as a whole: Researchers found most expanded thyroid clonotypes above 0.001 in blood as well. Ophthalmopathy, which appeared later, was predicted by the model a median about 5.9 months before onset.

At least ten counts were recorded for this clonotype. Its antigen is as yet unknown. Losses at the gene ends were 1 base for V and 0 bases for J; bases not matched to a gene: 6. CDR3 length: 18 amino acids. Germline CDR1 and CDR2: SGHAT and FQNNGV. The J gene is TRBJ2-3, the V gene TRBV11-2; TRBD2 matches at 11 bases. The sample was blood. The TCR comes from a woman younger than 35 with Graves' ophthalmopathy. The CDR3 sequence is CASSLATRTSGSTDTQYF. In DNA form, the CDR3 reads TGTGCCAGCAGCTTAGCAACTCGGACTAGCGGGAGCACAGATACGCAGTATTTT.